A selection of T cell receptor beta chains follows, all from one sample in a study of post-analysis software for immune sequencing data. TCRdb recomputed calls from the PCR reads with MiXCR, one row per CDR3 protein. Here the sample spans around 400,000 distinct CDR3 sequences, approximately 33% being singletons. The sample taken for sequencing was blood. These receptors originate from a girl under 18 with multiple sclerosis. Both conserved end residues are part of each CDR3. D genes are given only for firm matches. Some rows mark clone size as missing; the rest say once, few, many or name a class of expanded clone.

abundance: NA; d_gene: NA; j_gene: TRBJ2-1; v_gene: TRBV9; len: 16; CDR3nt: TGTGCCAGCAGCGTAGGGGGCAGCAACTTCCAAGAGACCCAGTTCTTC; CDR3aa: CASSVGGSNFQETQFF
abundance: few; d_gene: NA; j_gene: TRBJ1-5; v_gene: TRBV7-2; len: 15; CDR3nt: TGTGCCAGCAGCTTAGATGGACAGATAAATCAGCCCCAGCATTTT; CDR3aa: CASSLDGQINQPQHF
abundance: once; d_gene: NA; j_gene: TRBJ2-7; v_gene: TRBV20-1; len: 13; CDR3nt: TGCAGTGCCTCACGTCGGTTCTTCTACGAGCAGTACTTC; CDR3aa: CSASRRFFYEQYF
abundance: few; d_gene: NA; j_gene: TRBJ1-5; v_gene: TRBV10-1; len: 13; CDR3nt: TGCGCCAGCAGTGAGTCGGTAGGTCAGCCCCAGCATTTT; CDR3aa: CASSESVGQPQHF
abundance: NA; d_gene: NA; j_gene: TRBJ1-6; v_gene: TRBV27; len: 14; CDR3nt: TGTGCCAGCAGGCCGATCGGTCGTAATTCACCCCTCCACTTT; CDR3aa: CASRPIGRNSPLHF
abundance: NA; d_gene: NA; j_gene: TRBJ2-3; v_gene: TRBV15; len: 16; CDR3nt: TGTGCCACCAGCAGAAAAAGGGACACCTACACAGATACGCAGTATTTT; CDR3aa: CATSRKRDTYTDTQYF
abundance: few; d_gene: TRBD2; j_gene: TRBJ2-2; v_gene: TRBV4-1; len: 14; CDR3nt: TGCGCCAGCCTGGAGCGGGGGGGGGCCGGGGAGCTGTTTTTT; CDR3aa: CASLERGGAGELFF
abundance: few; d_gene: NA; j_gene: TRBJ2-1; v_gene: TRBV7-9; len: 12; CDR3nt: TGTGCCAGCAGCAATGGGGGCGATGAGCAGTTCTTC; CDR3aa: CASSNGGDEQFF
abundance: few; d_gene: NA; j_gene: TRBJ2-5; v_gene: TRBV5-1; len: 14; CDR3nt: TGCGCCAGCAGCTTGGAGGCCAGGGACGAGACCCAGTACTTC; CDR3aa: CASSLEARDETQYF
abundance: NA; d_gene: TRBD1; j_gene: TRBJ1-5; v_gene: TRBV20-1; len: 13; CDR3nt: TGCAGTGCTAGCGGCAGGGGGAATCAGCCCCAGCATTTT; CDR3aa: CSASGRGNQPQHF
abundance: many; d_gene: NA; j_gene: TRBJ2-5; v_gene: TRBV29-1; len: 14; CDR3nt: TGCAGCGTTGAAGTGGGTAGCCCTCATCTCCAGCAGTACTTC; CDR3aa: CSVEVGSPHLQQYF
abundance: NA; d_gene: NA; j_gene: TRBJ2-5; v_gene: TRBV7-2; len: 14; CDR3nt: TGTGCCAGCAGCGACCGGGGAAGACAAGAGACCCAGTACTTC; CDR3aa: CASSDRGRQETQYF
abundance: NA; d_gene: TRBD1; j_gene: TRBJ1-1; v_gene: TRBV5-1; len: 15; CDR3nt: TGCGCCAGCAGCTTGGCTGGACAGGGCGCCTCTGAAGCTTTCTTT; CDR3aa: CASSLAGQGASEAFF
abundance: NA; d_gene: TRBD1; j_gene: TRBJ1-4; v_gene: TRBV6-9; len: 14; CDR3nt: TGTGCCAGCAGTTCCGGGACAGTTAATGAAAAACTGTTTTTT; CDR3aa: CASSSGTVNEKLFF
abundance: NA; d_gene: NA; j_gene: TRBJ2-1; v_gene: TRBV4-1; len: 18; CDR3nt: TGCGCCAGCAGCCAAGGCGCCTTCGGTTCGAGCTCCTACAATGAGCAGTTCTTC; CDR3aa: CASSQGAFGSSSYNEQFF
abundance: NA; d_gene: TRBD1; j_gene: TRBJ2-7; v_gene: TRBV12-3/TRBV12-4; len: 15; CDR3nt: TGTGCCAGCAGTTATGCCGACAGGGGCTCCTACGAGCAGTACTTC; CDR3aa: CASSYADRGSYEQYF
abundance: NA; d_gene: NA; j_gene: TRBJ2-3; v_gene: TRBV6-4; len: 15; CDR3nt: TGTGCCAGCAGTGAAGGCCCGATTGGACCAGATACGCAGTATTTT; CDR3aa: CASSEGPIGPDTQYF
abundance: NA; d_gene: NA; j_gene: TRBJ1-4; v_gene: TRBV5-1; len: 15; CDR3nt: TGCGCCAGCAGCTTGAGTTCTGGGAATGGAGAAAAACTGTTTTTT; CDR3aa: CASSLSSGNGEKLFF
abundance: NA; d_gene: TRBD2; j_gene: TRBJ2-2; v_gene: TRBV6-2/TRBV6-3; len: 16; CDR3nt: TGTGCCACCCGGGGAAAACTAGCGGGGCCCACCGGGGAGCTGTTTTTT; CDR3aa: CATRGKLAGPTGELFF
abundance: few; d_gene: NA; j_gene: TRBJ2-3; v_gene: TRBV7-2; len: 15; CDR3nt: TGTGCCAGCAGCCTACTGCCGGGACATGCAGATACGCAGTATTTT; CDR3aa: CASSLLPGHADTQYF
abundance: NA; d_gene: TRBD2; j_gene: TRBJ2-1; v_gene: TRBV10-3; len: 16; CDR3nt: TGTGCCATCAGTAGAGAGCGGGGGGTCTCCTACAATGAGCAGTTCTTC; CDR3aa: CAISRERGVSYNEQFF
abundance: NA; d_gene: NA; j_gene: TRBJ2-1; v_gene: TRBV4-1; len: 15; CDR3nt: TGCGCCAGCAGCCAAATTCCTCCAACGAGCTCAGAGCAGTTCTTC; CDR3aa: CASSQIPPTSSEQFF
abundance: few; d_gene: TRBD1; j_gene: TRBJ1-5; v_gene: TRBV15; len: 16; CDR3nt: TGTGCCACCAGCAGAGATAGGGGGACAGGAGGTCAGCCCCAGCATTTT; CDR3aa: CATSRDRGTGGQPQHF
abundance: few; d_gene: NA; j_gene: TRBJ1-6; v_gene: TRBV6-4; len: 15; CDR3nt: TGTGCCAGCAGTGACTCGGCGACCTTGGCCTCACCCCTCCACTTT; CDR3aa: CASSDSATLASPLHF
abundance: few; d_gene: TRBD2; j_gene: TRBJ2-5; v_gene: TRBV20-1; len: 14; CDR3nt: TGCAGTGCAAAACGGGGGGGCCTGGGGGAGACCCAGTACTTC; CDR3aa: CSAKRGGLGETQYF
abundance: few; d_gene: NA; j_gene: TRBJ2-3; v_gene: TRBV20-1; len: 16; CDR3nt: TGCAGTGCTTCCAACCCCGGGGGCCTTAGCACAGATACGCAGTATTTT; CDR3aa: CSASNPGGLSTDTQYF
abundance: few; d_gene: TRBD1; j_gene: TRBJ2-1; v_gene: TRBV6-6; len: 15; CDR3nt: TGTGCCAGCAGTTACTCGCAACAGGGGGCTGTTGAGCAGTTCTTC; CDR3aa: CASSYSQQGAVEQFF
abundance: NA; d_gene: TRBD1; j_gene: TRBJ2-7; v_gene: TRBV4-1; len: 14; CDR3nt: TGCGCCAGCAGCCAAGGGACAGGGGACCACGAGCAGTACTTC; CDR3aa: CASSQGTGDHEQYF
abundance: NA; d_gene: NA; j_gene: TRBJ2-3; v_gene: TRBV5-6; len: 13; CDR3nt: TGTGCCAGCAGCTTGGTAGGGCCGGATACGCAGTATTTT; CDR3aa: CASSLVGPDTQYF
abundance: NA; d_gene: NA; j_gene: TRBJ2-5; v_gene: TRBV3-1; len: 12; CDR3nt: TGTGCCAGCAGTCGACTAGTGGAGACCCAGTACTTC; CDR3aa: CASSRLVETQYF
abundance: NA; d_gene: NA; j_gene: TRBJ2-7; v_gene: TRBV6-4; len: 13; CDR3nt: TGTGCCAGCAGGGACCAGGGGGGGGGCGAGCGGTACTTC; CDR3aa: CASRDQGGGERYF
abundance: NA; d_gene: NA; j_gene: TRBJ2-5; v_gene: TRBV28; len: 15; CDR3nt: TGTGCCAGCAGTTTAAGGCCCGGGGGAAAAGAGACCCAGTACTTC; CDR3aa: CASSLRPGGKETQYF
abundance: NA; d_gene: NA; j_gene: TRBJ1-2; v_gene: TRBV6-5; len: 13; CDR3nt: TGTGCCAGCAGTTACCGTACGGGAGGTGGCTACACCTTC; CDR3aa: CASSYRTGGGYTF
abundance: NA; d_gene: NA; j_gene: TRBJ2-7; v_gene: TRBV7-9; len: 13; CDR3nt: TGTGCCAGCAGCTCGGACAATTACTACGAGCAGTACTTC; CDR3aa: CASSSDNYYEQYF
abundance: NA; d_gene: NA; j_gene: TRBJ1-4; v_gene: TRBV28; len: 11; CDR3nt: TGTGCCAGCAGTTTTGGTGAAAAACTGTTTTTT; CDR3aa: CASSFGEKLFF
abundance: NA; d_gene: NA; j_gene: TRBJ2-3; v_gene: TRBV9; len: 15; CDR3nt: TGTGCCAGCAGCGTAGTCGGAACAAGCACAGATACGCAGTATTTT; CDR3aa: CASSVVGTSTDTQYF
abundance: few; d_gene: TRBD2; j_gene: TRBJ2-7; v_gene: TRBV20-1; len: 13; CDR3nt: TGCAGTGCTAGTGCCCTAGCGGGGTCTGAGCAGTACTTC; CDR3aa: CSASALAGSEQYF
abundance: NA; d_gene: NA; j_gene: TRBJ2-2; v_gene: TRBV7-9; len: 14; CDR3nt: TGTGCCAGCAGCCAGGGGTTGGACACCGGGGAGCTGTTTTTT; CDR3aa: CASSQGLDTGELFF
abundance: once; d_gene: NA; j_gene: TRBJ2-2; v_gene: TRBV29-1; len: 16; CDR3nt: TGCAGCGTTGAAGATCGGGCATATTCTAACACCGGGGAGCTGTTTTTT; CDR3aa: CSVEDRAYSNTGELFF
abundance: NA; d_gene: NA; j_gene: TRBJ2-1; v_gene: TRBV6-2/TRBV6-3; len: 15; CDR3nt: TGTGCCAGCAGTTACCTCCGGGACGCCGACAATGAGCAGTTCTTC; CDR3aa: CASSYLRDADNEQFF
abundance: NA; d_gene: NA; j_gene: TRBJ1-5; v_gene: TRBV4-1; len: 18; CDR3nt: TGCGCCAGCAGCCAAGACGGGTCGGGTGATTTTAGCAATCAGCCCCAGCATTTT; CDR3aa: CASSQDGSGDFSNQPQHF
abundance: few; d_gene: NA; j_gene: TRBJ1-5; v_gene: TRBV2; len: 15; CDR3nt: TGTGCCAGCAGTGAGCTCGTGGGAGGGGATCAGCCCCAGCATTTT; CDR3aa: CASSELVGGDQPQHF
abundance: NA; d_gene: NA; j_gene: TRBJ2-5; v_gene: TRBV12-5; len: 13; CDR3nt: TGTGCTAGTGGGGACAGACCTCAAGAGACCCAGTACTTC; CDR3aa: CASGDRPQETQYF
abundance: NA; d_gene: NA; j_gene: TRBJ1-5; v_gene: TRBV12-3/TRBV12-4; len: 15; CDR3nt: TGTGCCAGCAGTCCCCAGGGGTATGGCAATCAGCCCCAGCATTTT; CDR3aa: CASSPQGYGNQPQHF
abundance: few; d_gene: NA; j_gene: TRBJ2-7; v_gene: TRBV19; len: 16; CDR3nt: TGTGCCAGTAGTATAGTGTCGAGAGGGAGCTCCTACGAGCAGTACTTC; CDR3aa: CASSIVSRGSSYEQYF
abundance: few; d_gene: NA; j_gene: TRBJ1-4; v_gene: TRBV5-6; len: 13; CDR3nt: TGTGCCAGCAGCCGCGACATGCAGGAGATACTGTTTTTT; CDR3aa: CASSRDMQEILFF
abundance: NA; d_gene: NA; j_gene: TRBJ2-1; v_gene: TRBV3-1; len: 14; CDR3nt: TGTGTCAGCGGCAGGGGGGGACCCTACAATGAGCAGTTCTTC; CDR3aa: CVSGRGGPYNEQFF
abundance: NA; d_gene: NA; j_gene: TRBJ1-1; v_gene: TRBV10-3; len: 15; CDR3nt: TGTGCCATCAGTGAGTCTTGGGGTCCTGGGGCTGAAGCTTTCTTT; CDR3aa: CAISESWGPGAEAFF
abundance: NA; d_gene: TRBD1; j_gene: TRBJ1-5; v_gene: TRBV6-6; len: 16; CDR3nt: TGTGCCAGCAGCAACCGGGGACAGTTTAGCAATCAGCCCCAGCATTTT; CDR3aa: CASSNRGQFSNQPQHF
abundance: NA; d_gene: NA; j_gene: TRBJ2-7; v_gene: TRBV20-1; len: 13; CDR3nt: TGCAGTGGGACGGGCGGGGTTATTAGCGAGCAGTACTTC; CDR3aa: CSGTGGVISEQYF
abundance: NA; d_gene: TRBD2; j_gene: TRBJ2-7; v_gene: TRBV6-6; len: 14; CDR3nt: TGTGCCAGCAGCGATAGCGGGGGGCTCTACGAGCAGTACTTC; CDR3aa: CASSDSGGLYEQYF
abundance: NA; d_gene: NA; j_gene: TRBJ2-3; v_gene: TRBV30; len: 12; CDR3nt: TGTGCCTGGACAGGGGGCACAGATACGCAGTATTTT; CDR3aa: CAWTGGTDTQYF
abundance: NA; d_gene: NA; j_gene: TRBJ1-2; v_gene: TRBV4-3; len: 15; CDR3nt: TGCGCCAGCAGCCAAGATCTTGCAACAGTCTATGGCTACACCTTC; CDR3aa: CASSQDLATVYGYTF
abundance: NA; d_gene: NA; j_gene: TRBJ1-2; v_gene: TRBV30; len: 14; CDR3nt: TGTGCCTGGAGTGTGCCCCAACGGTCCTATGGCTACACCTTC; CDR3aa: CAWSVPQRSYGYTF
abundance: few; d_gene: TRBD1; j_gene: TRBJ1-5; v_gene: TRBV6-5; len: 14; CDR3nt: TGTGCCAGCAGTCCCAGGGGGCAAGGCCAGCCCCAGCATTTT; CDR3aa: CASSPRGQGQPQHF
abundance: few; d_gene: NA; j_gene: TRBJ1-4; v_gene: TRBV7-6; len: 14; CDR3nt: TGTGCCAGCAGCTGGGCACAGCCAGGTGAAAAACTGTTTTTT; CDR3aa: CASSWAQPGEKLFF
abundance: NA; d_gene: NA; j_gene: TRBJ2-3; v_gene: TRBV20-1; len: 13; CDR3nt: TGCAGTGCTGGGGAGACTAGCACAGATACGCAGTATTTT; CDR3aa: CSAGETSTDTQYF
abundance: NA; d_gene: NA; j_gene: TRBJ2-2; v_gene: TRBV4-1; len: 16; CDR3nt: TGCGCCAGCAGCCCGAGAGGGGGGGGGAAAACCGGGGAGCTGTTTTTT; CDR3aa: CASSPRGGGKTGELFF
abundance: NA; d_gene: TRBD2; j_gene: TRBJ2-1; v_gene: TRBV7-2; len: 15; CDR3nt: TGTGCCAGCAGCTTGGGCCCCGGGACTAGAAATGAGCAGTTCTTC; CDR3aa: CASSLGPGTRNEQFF